This paragraph reports one T cell receptor beta chain. Its antigen is currently not known. There are no base qualities to consult, and no much larger clone falls within one base. The data belong to a study of chemoradiotherapy in HPV16-positive cancers (dated by TCRdb to between 2021 and 2024). At the level of the whole study: Functional T-cell assays on cells from a couple of HPV16-positive patients defined candidate HPV-specific T-cell clones and common TCR motifs. Next, the candidate HPV-specific TCRs and motifs were followed in TCR repertoires from approximately 87 patients with HPV-related cancers. The study set out to ask whether T-cell immunity against the HPV oncoproteins E6 and E7 changes over the course of chemoradiotherapy and whether that immunity affects survival.

Including the terminal cysteine and phenylalanine, the CDR3 comprises 18 residues. Left in the record is the CDR3 DNA by itself, 54 bases read in frame from the first base. V is reduced by 0 bases and J by 4 bases, leaving a spacing of 20 bases between them. Libraries were prepared through the immunoSEQ multiplex PCR assay. The clones in this table, taken by TCRdb from immuneACCESS, are in-frame only. Not every clone is retained; where verified, under half of the shortfall comes from an unresolved V gene, and the cause of the rest is unknown. This sample is represented by fewer than 1,400 clones; 84% of them were singletons. The top ten hold approximately 4.6% of the sample. Summary of the overall study and its limitations: The functional definition of HPV-specific T cells was derived from only a couple of HPV16-positive patients, and the survival association was reported for HPV16-positive patients. In HPV16-positive patients, expansion of HPV-responsive T cells during chemoradiotherapy was associated with improved recurrence-free survival. Expansion of candidate HPV-specific clones and E7-related TCR motifs was observed in the tumor microenvironment during treatment, whereas no such expansion was observed for non-HPV-specific T cells.

Repertoires were sampled multiple times during chemoradiotherapy, which allowed clonal expansion in the tumor microenvironment to be followed. The sequencing used tumor tissue, collected from a patient who underwent chemoradiotherapy. The clonotype originates from a human donor with HPV-associated anogenital cancer. The receptor chain draws on TRBV5-3 and TRBJ1-3; confidence is insufficient to name the D gene. TRBV5-3 is an ORF, and what it does is uncertain. The CDR3 protein is CARSLAGTSARCGNTIYF. The DNA reads as follows: TGTGCCAGAAGCTTGGCCGGTACGTCGGCTCGTTGCGGAAACACCATATATTTT.